The T cell receptor (beta chain) described here comes from a study of response to subunit inactivated influenza vaccine. Regarding the study as a whole: Few additional T cells are recruited per seasonal influenza vaccination, authors suggested.

The CDR3 totals 13 residues. The V end lost 2 bases, the J end lost 6 bases, and 8 bases lay between the germline ends. CDR1 is KGHSH and CDR2 is LQKENI in the germline V gene. In its sample, this clonotype was seen a few times. Antigen specificity is unknown. One entry per CDR3 protein results from TCRdb running MiXCR on the RT-PCR reads. Here the sample spans hundreds of thousands of distinct CDR3 sequences, 16% being singletons. This TCR was recovered from a man between 50 and 69 years old who received an inactivated influenza vaccine. Sequencing used CD4+ T cells sorted from PBMCs, obtained around 25 months after vaccination. The chain combines TRBV18 with TRBJ2-4; D gene uncertain. The chain's CDR3 is CASSPLERNIQYF. The CDR3 region has the DNA TGTGCCAGCTCACCATTGGAAAGAAACATTCAGTACTTC.